The clone carrying this TCR beta chain was observed at least ten times. Its antigen remains unidentified. This sample stems from a study of neurological immune-mediated disorders. Whole-study findings and limits: None of the CDR3 amino acid sequences of expanded clones recurred across subjects, suggesting private repertoires in all groups. The most TCR clonal expansion was seen in HTLV-1-associated myelopathy, whereas the least was seen in multiple sclerosis, below the level in healthy controls.

A 10-nucleotide random UMI tagged transcripts in template-switch 5'RACE cDNA synthesis. Every sequencing run produced over 200 million TCR-beta sequences, and the sequences from any one run covered 15-18 subjects. TCRdb processed the 5' RACE reads anew with MiXCR; each CDR3 protein has one entry. The sample lists roughly 36,000 distinct CDR3 sequences; 6% to 7.5% were seen once. CDR1 is DFQATT, CDR2 SNEGSKA, per germline (reference sequence). J lost 7 bases, V lost 2 bases, and 7 bases had no gene match. CDR3 length: 15 residues. The sequenced sample consisted of CD4+ T cells from blood. The J gene is TRBJ2-2, the V gene TRBV20-1, with 10 positions matching TRBD1. This TCR derives from a man aged 45-65 years in good health. The CDR3 region has the DNA TGCAGTGCTAGAAAGACAGGGGGCGTCATCGGGGAGCTGTTTTTT. As protein: CSARKTGGVIGELFF.